Listed here are 22 T cell receptor beta chains from one sample, sequenced in a study of Ad26.COV2.S vaccination and SARS-CoV-2 variants (dated by TCRdb to the early 2020s). According to the study, the label for this sample's treatment or condition signals: some 19 received Ad26.COV2.S at low or high dose, single or two shots; about 5 received placebo; per-sample allocation not given. Repertoires of vaccine and placebo recipients were sequenced from samples collected on day 63 after the first injection. The library was made by the immunoSEQ multiplex PCR assay. Held by TCRdb, this immuneACCESS table contains in-frame sequences only and omits some clones. Under half of the omission traces to an unresolved V gene where checked; the cause of the rest is unknown. Across this sample there are some 340,000 clones, with around four fifths seen only once. Of the sample, 2% to 2.5% falls within the top ten clones.

The sample was peripheral blood, taken in a trial of Ad26.COV2.S vaccine versus placebo. These receptors originate from a person between 18 and 65 years old who received the Ad26.COV2.S COVID-19 vaccine or a placebo.

This clone was recorded once. The V and J genes are TRBV2 and TRBJ1-4; possibly TRBD1 for D (5 bases). The CDR3 consists of 16 residues. Trimming left V 4 bases short and J 8 bases short, with 20 bases between. Germline-derived CDR1 and CDR2 are SNHLY and FYNNEI. The CDR3 protein is CASSARWDLGREKLFF. The DNA for the CDR3 is TGTGCCAGCAGTGCACGTTGGGACCTCGGGAGGGAAAAACTGTTTTTT. The full variable domain, completed using reference TRBV2 and TRBJ1-4, is EPEVTQTPSHQVTQMGQEVILRCVPISNHLYFYWYRQILGQKVEFLVSFYNNEISEKSEIFDDQFSVERPDGSNFTLKIRSTKLEDSAMYFCASSARWDLGREKLFFGSGTQLSVL.

V is TRBV2 and J is TRBJ2-5; D possibly matches TRBD1 or TRBD2 (5 bases each). With 4 bases removed from V and 9 bases from J, the gap between germline ends came to 18 bases. This CDR3 comprises 14 residues. CDR1 SNHLY and CDR2 FYNNEI come from the germline V gene. CDR3 region: CASSGMGPWRPQYF. CDR3 sequence (DNA): TGTGCCAGCAGTGGAATGGGACCTTGGAGGCCCCAGTACTTC.

Points on this clone: The junction does not match germline at one end; this may be a read error. V is TRBV29-1 and J is TRBJ2-7; no clear D gene. Germline CDR1 SQVTM, CDR2 ANQGSEA. The CDR3 is 8 amino acids. DNA for the CDR3: TGCAGCGTTGGGCTAAATCTCTTC. Its protein is CSVGLNLF.

V usage is TRBV28 and J usage is TRBJ1-6, with D unresolved. This CDR3 is 12 amino acids long. Deletions cut 6 bases from V and 16 bases from J, with 16 bases between. In germline, CDR1 is MDHEN, CDR2 SYDVKM. The CDR3 coding sequence is TGTGCCAGCAGCTACAACACGGGGTGGCTCCACTTT. Translating it yields CASSYNTGWLHF.

A single count supports this clone. This chain links TRBV7-2 with TRBJ2-7; TRBD1 or TRBD2 may be the D gene (5 bases each). Germline loops: CDR1 SGHTA, CDR2 FQGNSA. CDR3 length: 17 amino acids. Trimming pared 1 base from V and 0 bases from J, leaving 16 bases between. The CDR3: CASSLGGVGPVSYEQYF. In nucleotides, the CDR3 is TGTGCCAGCAGCTTAGGAGGGGTAGGACCCGTCTCCTACGAGCAGTACTTC.

The chain employs TRBV5-1 and TRBJ2-5; 7 positions match TRBD1. Germline V gene sequence: CDR1 SGHRS, CDR2 YFSETQ. CDR3 size: 14 residues. V gave up 3 bases and J gave up 3 bases; unmatched junction bases: 5. The CDR3 bases are TGCGCCAGCAGCTGGGGACAGCCAAAAGAGACCCAGTACTTC. Amino acid sequence: CASSWGQPKETQYF.

The chain joins TRBV11-2 to TRBJ2-4; D is uncertain. Germline V lookup: CDR1 SGHAT, CDR2 FQNNGV. V dropped 0 bases and J dropped 8 bases, with 8 bases sitting between them. The CDR3 totals 13 residues. The CDR3 spells CASSLELSYIQYF. The CDR3 region has the DNA TGTGCCAGCAGCTTAGAATTAAGTTACATTCAGTACTTC.

This clone was seen only a few times. The V call is TRBV6-5, the J call TRBJ2-2, with 8 nucleotides matching TRBD2. The CDR3 length is 16 residues. V shed 2 bases, J shed 7 bases, and the junction held 9 bases outside the gene matches. Germline CDR1 reads MNHEY; CDR2 reads SVGAGI. The CDR3 bases are TGTGCCAGCAGTTACAGGCGGGGGGCCGGTCTCGGGGAGCTGTTTTTT. It yields the protein CASSYRRGAGLGELFF.

This clone was counted a single time. The V and J genes are TRBV5-4 and TRBJ1-2, with 9 bases aligning to TRBD1. With V trimmed by 4 bases and J by 1 base, 2 bases remained unmatched. The germline V gene encodes CDR1 SGHNT and CDR2 YYREEE (reference sequence). This CDR3 spans 14 amino acids. The CDR3 DNA follows: TGTGCCAGCAGCACGGGACAGGGTAACTATGGCTACACCTTC. Protein product: CASSTGQGNYGYTF. The entire variable domain, with the rest obtained from reference TRBV5-4 and TRBJ1-2, is as follows: ETGVTQSPTHLIKTRGQQVTLRCSSQSGHNTVSWYQQALGQGPQFIFQYYREEENGRGNFPPRFSGLQFPNYSSELNVNALELDDSALYLCASSTGQGNYGYTFGSGTRLTVV.

This chain links TRBV5-6 with TRBJ2-5; TRBD1 matches 9 bases. Germline loops: CDR1 SGHDT, CDR2 YYEEEE. The CDR3 runs to 17 residues. V trimming: 1 base; J trimming: 4 bases; junction bases outside the gene matches: 11. Written as DNA, the CDR3 is TGTGCCAGCAGCTTGTGGTGGGGACAGGGTAGGAGAGAGACCCAGTACTTC. This encodes CASSLWWGQGRRETQYF.

For the CDR3, the DNA is TGTGCCATCAGTGAGTCGGGGAGGGGAAACTATGGCTACACCTTC. Translating it yields CAISESGRGNYGYTF. The V call is TRBV10-3, the J call TRBJ1-2, with a possible D match to TRBD1 (5 bases). The germline CDR1 and CDR2 sequences are ENHRY and SYGVKD. V was shortened by 0 bases and J by 2 bases, with 10 bases between the two germline ends. This CDR3 is built from 15 residues.

This chain uses TRBV3-1 (or the pseudogene TRBV3-2) with TRBJ2-1; 9 positions agree with TRBD1. From germline, CDR1 is LGHDT and CDR2 YNNKEL (reference sequence). The ends lost 0 bases at V and 13 bases at J; junction bases unmatched: 13. The CDR3 contains 16 residues. CDR3 bases: TGTGCCAGCAGCCAAGACCCCTCCCGAGACAGGGGGGGACAGTTCTTC. Protein product: CASSQDPSRDRGGQFF.

The chain links TRBV27 to TRBJ2-1; tentatively, D is TRBD2 (5 bases). V was pared by 5 bases and J by 6 bases, with 26 bases between. This CDR3 has 18 amino acids. Germline CDR1 reads MNHEY; CDR2 reads SMNVEV (reference sequence). The CDR3 loop reads CASSLRASSTLPSNEQFF. The CDR3 region has the DNA TGTGCCAGCAGTCTCCGGGCTAGCAGCACTCTACCCAGCAATGAGCAGTTCTTC.

V usage is TRBV6-7 and J usage is TRBJ1-2; perhaps TRBD1 as D (5 bases). TRBV6-7 is reported as an ORF; its role is uncertain. Deletions cut 7 bases from V and 2 bases from J, with 17 bases between. This CDR3 is 15 amino acids long. For the CDR3, the DNA is TGTGCCAGCAAGGGGCAGGTCGCCCGAAACTATGGCTACACCTTC. Its translation: CASKGQVARNYGYTF.

The chain joins TRBV3-1 (or the pseudogene TRBV3-2) to TRBJ1-2; D remains ambiguous. V was shortened by 0 bases and J by 3 bases, with 2 bases between the two germline ends. The CDR3 runs 12 residues. CDR1 and CDR2 from the germline V gene are LGHDT and YNNKEL (reference sequence). CDR3 bases: TGTGCCAGCAGCCAAGAACACTATGGCTACACCTTC. Translating gives CASSQEHYGYTF.

The chain is built from TRBV6-5 and TRBJ1-1, with 7 bases that match TRBD1. V was clipped by 6 bases and J by 5 bases; unmatched bases: 9. The germline CDR1 and CDR2 sequences are MNHEY and SVGAGI. This CDR3 spans 14 amino acids. The CDR3 coding sequence is TGTGCCAGCAGCAGCAGACAGGGCGGAACTGAAGCTTTCTTT. Translated, it gives CASSSRQGGTEAFF.

The chain is built from TRBV27 and TRBJ2-7; D not certain. Germline CDR1 is MNHEY and CDR2 is SMNVEV (reference sequence). V lost 5 bases to trimming and J lost 2 bases, with 13 bases between them. The CDR3 extends over 14 amino acids. CDR3 region: CASSPLFDTYEQYF. As DNA, the CDR3 is TGTGCCAGCAGTCCGTTGTTCGACACCTACGAGCAGTACTTC.

The chain has TRBV28 and TRBJ1-3, with D possibly being TRBD1 (5 bases). Germline V lookup: CDR1 MDHEN, CDR2 SYDVKM. The CDR3 totals 16 residues. Trimming shortened V by 10 bases and J by 1 base, and 20 bases separated the two germline ends. CDR3 bases: TGTGCCACCGATCCGACAGTACGGGAGTCTGGAAACACCATATATTTT. Its translation: CATDPTVRESGNTIYF.

This chain uses TRBV3-1 (or the pseudogene TRBV3-2) with TRBJ2-3; D call uncertain. Per the germline V gene, CDR1 is LGHDT and CDR2 is YNNKEL (reference sequence). This CDR3 is 13 amino acids long. V lost 4 bases to trimming and J lost 3 bases, with 8 bases between them. CDR3 DNA sequence: TGTGCCAGCAGCCCATACAGTACAGATACGCAGTATTTT. Translation: CASSPYSTDTQYF.

CDR3 in amino acids: CAIRQGDSYNEQFF. The CDR3 DNA reads as TGTGCCATCAGACAGGGGGACTCCTACAATGAGCAGTTCTTC. V and J are TRBV10-3 and TRBJ2-1; 8 bases align to TRBD1. With 6 bases clipped from V and 0 bases from J, the junction kept 1 base outside the gene matches. CDR1 is ENHRY and CDR2 is SYGVKD in the germline V gene. CDR3 length: 14 amino acids.

The chain has TRBV19 and TRBJ2-4; TRBD1 matches 7 bases. The V gene end was trimmed by 5 bases and the J gene end by 1 base; junction bases not matched to a gene: 14. The V gene's germline CDR1 is LNHDA and CDR2 SQIVND (reference sequence). The CDR3 loop spans 18 amino acids. As DNA, the CDR3 is TGTGCCAGTAGTGTCGAAGAGGGGGCAGGGTTGGCCAAAAACATTCAGTACTTC. Translated: CASSVEEGAGLAKNIQYF.

V usage is TRBV7-9 and J usage is TRBJ2-3; D is uncertain. Trimming stripped 7 bases from V and 6 bases from J, with 14 bases between. CDR1 and CDR2 from the germline V gene are SEHNR and FQNEAQ (reference sequence). The length of the CDR3 is 13 residues. CDR3 nucleotides: TGTGCCAGCAACCGCCAAGGGCCTGATACGCAGTATTTT. It translates to CASNRQGPDTQYF.